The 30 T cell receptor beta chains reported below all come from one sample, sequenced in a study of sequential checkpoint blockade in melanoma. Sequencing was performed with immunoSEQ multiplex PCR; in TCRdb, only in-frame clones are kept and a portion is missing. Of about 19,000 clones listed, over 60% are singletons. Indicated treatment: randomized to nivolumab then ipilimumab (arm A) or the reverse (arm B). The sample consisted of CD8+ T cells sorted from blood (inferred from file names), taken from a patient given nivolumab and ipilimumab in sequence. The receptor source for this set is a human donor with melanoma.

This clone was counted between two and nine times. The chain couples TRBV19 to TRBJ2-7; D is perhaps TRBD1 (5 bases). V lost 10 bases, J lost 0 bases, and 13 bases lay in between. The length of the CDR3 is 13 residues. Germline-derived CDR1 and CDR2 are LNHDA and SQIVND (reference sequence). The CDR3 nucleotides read TGTGCCACCCTAGACAGAAGCTCCTACGAGCAGTACTTC. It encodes CATLDRSSYEQYF.

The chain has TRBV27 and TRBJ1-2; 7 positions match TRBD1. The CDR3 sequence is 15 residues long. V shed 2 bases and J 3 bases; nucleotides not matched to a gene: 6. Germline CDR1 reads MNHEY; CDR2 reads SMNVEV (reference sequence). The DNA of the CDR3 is TGTGCCAGCAGTTTACGGGCAGGGGGGTACTATGGCTACACCTTC. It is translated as CASSLRAGGYYGYTF.

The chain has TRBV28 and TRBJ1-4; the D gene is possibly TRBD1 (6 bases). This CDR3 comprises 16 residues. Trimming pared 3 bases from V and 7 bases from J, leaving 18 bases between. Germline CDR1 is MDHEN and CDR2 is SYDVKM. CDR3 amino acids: CASSFLGQPDGEKLFF. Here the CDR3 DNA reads TGTGCCAGCAGTTTCCTCGGACAGCCCGACGGTGAAAAACTGTTTTTT.

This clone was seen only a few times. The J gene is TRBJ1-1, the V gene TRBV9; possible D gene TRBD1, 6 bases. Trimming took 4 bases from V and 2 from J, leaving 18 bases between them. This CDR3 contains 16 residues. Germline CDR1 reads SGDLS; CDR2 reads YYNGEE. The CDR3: CASSSSSTGLNTEAFF. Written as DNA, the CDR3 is TGTGCCAGCAGCTCTTCCTCGACAGGCCTAAACACTGAAGCTTTCTTT.

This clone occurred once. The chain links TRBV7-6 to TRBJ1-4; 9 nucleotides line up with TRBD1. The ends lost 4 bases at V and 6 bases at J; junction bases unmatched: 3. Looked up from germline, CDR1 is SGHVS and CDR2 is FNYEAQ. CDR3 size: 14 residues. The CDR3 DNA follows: TGTGCCAGCAGCTCCCGGGACAGGGATGAAAAACTGTTTTTT. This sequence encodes CASSSRDRDEKLFF.

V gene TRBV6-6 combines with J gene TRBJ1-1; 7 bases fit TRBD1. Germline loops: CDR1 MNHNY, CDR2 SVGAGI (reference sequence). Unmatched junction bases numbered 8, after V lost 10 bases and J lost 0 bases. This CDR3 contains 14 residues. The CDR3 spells CATNPDRMNTEAFF. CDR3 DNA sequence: TGTGCCACCAACCCGGACAGGATGAACACTGAAGCTTTCTTT.

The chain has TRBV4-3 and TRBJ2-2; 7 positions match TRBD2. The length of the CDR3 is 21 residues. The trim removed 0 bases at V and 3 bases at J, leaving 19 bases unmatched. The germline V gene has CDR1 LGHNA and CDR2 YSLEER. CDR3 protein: CASSQDRLSVGGLGDTGELFF. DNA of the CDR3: TGCGCCAGCAGCCAAGATCGCCTATCTGTGGGGGGGTTAGGAGACACCGGGGAGCTGTTTTTT.

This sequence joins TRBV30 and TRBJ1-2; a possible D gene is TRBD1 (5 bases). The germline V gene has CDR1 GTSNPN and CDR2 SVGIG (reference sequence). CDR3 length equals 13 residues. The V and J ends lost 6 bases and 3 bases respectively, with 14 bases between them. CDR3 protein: CACLARADYGYTF. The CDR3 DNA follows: TGTGCCTGCCTCGCCAGGGCGGACTATGGCTACACCTTC.

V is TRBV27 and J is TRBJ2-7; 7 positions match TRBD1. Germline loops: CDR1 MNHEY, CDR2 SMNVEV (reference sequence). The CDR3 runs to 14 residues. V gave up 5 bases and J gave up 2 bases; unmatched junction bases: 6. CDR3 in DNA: TGTGCCAGCAGTCCCGGACAGGAGGCCTACGAGCAGTACTTC. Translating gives CASSPGQEAYEQYF.

The DNA for the CDR3 is TGTGCCAGCAGTGATCGAGGTCCCGACTATGGCTACACCTTC. This gives the protein CASSDRGPDYGYTF. The chain recombines TRBV6-5 with TRBJ1-2, with D uncertain. The CDR3 runs 14 residues. Germline lookup yields CDR1 MNHEY and CDR2 SVGAGI. V lost 5 bases and J 3 bases, leaving 13 bases between the germline ends.

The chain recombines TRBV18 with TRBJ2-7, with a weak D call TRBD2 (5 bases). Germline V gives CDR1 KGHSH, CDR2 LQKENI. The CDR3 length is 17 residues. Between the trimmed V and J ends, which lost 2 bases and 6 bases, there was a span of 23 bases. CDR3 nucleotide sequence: TGTGCCAGCTCACCAAGGAGAGAGGGAAGACTCGGATTCGAGCAGTACTTC. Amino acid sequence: CASSPRREGRLGFEQYF. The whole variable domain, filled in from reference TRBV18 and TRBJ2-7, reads NAGVMQNPRHLVRRRGQEARLRCSPMKGHSHVYWYRQLPEEGLKFMVYLQKENIIDESGMPKERFSAEFPKEGPSILRIQQVVRGDSAAYFCASSPRREGRLGFEQYFGPGTRLTVT.

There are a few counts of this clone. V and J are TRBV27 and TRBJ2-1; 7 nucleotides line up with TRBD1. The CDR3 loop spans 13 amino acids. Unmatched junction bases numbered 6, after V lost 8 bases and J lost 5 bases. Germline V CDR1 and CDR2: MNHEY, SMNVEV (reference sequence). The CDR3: CASGPTGNNEQFF. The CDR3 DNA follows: TGTGCCAGCGGCCCGACAGGGAACAATGAGCAGTTCTTC.

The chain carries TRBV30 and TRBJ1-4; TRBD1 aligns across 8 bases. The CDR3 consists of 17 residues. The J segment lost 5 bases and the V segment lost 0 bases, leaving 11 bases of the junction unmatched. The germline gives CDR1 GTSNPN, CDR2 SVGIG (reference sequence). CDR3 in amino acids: CAWSVPDRGFRNEKLFF. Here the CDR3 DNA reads TGTGCCTGGAGTGTACCAGACAGGGGTTTTAGGAATGAAAAACTGTTTTTT.

CDR3 DNA sequence: TGTGCCAGCAGCGTAGAGGGACTAGCGTCCCTTCTGAACACCGGGGAGCTGTTTTTT. Amino acid sequence: CASSVEGLASLLNTGELFF. This chain connects TRBV9 to TRBJ2-2, with 10 positions matching TRBD2. This CDR3 contains 19 residues. The J segment lost 1 base and the V segment lost 0 bases, leaving 9 bases of the junction unmatched. Germline V gives CDR1 SGDLS, CDR2 YYNGEE. The full variable domain, its missing parts supplied by reference TRBV9 and TRBJ2-2, is DSGVTQTPKHLITATGQRVTLRCSPRSGDLSVYWYQQSLDQGLQFLIQYYNGEERAKGNILERFSAQQFPDLHSELNLSSLELGDSALYFCASSVEGLASLLNTGELFFGEGSRLTVL.

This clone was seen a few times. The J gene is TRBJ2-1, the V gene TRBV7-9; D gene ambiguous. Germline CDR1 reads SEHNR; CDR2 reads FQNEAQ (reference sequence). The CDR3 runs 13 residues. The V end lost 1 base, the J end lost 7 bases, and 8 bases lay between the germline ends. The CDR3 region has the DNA TGTGCCAGCAGCTTAGGGGCCGTAAATGAGCAGTTCTTC. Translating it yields CASSLGAVNEQFF.

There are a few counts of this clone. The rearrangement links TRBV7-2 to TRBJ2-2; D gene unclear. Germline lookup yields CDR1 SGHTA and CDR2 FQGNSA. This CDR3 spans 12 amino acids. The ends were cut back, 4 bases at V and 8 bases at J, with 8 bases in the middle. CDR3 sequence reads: CASSSIRGELFF. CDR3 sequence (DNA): TGTGCCAGCAGCTCTATTCGGGGGGAGCTGTTTTTT.

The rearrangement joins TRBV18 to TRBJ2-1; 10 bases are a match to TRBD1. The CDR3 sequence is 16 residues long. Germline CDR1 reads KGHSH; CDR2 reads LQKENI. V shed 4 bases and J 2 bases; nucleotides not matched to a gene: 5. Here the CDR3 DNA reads TGTGCCAGCTCACTCGTAGGACAGGGGGCCTACAATGAGCAGTTCTTC. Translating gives CASSLVGQGAYNEQFF. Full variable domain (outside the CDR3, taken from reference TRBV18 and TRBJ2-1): NAGVMQNPRHLVRRRGQEARLRCSPMKGHSHVYWYRQLPEEGLKFMVYLQKENIIDESGMPKERFSAEFPKEGPSILRIQQVVRGDSAAYFCASSLVGQGAYNEQFFGPGTRLTVL.

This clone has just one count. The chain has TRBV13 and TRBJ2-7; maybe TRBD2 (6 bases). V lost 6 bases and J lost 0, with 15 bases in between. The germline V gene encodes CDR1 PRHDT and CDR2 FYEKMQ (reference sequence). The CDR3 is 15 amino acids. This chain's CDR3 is CASRIRGKSSYEQYF. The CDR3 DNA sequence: TGTGCCAGCAGGATCCGGGGGAAGAGCTCCTACGAGCAGTACTTC.

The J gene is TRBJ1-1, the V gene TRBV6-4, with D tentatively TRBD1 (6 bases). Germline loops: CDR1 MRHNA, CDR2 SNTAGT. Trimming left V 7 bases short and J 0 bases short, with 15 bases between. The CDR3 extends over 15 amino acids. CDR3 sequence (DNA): TGTGCCAGCACCATAAGGACAGTTTTGAACACTGAAGCTTTCTTT. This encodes CASTIRTVLNTEAFF.

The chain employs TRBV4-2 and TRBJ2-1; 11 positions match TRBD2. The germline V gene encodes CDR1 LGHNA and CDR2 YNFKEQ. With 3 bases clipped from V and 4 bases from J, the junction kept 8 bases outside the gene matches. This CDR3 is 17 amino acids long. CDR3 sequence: CASSHSGRVYPYNEQFF. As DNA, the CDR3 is TGTGCCAGCAGCCATAGCGGGAGGGTCTACCCTTACAATGAGCAGTTCTTC.

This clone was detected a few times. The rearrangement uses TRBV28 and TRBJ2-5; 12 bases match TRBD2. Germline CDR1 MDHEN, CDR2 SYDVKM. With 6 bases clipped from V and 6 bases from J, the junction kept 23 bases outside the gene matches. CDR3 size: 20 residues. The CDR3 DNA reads TGTGCCAGCAGGGTACGCCCCCGACTAGCGGGGGCCGGAGGGAATAAGACCCAGTACTTC. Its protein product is CASRVRPRLAGAGGNKTQYF.

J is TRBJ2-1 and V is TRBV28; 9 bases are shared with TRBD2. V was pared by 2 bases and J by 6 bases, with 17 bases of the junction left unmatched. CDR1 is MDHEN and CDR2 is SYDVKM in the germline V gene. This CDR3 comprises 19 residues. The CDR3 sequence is CASSLGWTSALERFNEQFF. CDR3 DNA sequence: TGTGCCAGCAGTTTAGGGTGGACTAGCGCCCTGGAACGGTTCAATGAGCAGTTCTTC.

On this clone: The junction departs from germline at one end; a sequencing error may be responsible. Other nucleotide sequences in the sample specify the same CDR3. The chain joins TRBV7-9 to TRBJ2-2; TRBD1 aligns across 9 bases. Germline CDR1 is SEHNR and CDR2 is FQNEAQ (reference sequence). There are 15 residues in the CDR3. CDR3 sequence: CASSYRDRAAGELFF. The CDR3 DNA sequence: TGCGCCAGCAGCTACCGGGACAGGGCAGCCGGGGAGCTGTTTTTT. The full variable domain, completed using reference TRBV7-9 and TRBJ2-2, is DTGVSQNPRHKITKRGQNVTFRCDPISEHNRLYWYRQTLGQGPEFLTYFQNEAQLEKSRLLSDRFSAERPKGSFSTLEIQRTEQGDSAMYLCASSYRDRAAGELFFGEGSRLTVL.

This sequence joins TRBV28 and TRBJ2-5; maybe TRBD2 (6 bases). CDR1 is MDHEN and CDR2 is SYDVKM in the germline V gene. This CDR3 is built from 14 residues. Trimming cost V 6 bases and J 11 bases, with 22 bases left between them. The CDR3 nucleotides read TGTGCCAGCAGGCCCCCGGGGGACTCTCGGGAGCAGTACTTC. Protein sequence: CASRPPGDSREQYF.

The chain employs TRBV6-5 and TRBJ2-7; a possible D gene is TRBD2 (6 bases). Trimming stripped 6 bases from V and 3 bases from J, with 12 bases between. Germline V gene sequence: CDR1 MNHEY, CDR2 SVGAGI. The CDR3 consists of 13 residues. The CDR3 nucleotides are TGTGCCAGCAGCCTGGGTAGCGGCTACGAGCAGTACTTC. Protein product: CASSLGSGYEQYF.

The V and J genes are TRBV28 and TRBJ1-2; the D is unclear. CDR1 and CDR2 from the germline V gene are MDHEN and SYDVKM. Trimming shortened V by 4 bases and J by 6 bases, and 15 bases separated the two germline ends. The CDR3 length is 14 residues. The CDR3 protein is CASSSPGSFHGYTF. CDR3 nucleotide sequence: TGTGCCAGCAGTTCTCCGGGATCATTCCATGGCTACACCTTC.

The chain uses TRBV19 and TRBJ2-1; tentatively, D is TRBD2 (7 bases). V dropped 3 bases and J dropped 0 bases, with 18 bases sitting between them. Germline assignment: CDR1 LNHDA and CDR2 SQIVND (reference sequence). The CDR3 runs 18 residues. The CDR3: CASSMGEGGPDSYNEQFF. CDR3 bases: TGTGCCAGTAGTATGGGGGAGGGGGGGCCGGACTCCTACAATGAGCAGTTCTTC.

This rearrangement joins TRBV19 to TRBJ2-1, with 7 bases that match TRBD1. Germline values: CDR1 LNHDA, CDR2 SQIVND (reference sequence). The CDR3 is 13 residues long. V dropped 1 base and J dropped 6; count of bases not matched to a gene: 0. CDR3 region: CASSIGQGNEQFF. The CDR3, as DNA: TGTGCCAGTAGTATAGGACAGGGCAATGAGCAGTTCTTC.

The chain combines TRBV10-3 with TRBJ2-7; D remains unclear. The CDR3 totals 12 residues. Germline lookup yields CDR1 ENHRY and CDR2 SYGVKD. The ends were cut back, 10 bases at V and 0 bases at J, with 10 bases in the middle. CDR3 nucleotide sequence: TGTGCCACCGGGTTAAGCTCCTACGAGCAGTACTTC. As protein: CATGLSSYEQYF.

The CDR3: CASSLSSSGANVLTF. In nucleotides, the CDR3 is TGTGCCAGCAGTCTCTCTAGCTCTGGGGCCAACGTCCTGACTTTC. This sequence joins TRBV27 and TRBJ2-6; no reliable D call. Germline CDR1 is MNHEY and CDR2 is SMNVEV (reference sequence). Deletions cut 5 bases from V and 0 bases from J, with 8 bases between. The CDR3 consists of 15 residues. Complete variable domain (other parts from reference TRBV27 and TRBJ2-6): EAQVTQNPRYLITVTGKKLTVTCSQNMNHEYMSWYRQDPGLGLRQIYYSMNVEVTDKGDVPEGYKVSRKEKRNFPLILESPSPNQTSLYFCASSLSSSGANVLTFGAGSRLTVL.